This T cell receptor beta chain emerged from a study of T cells in Graves' hyperthyroidism and ophthalmopathy. General study results and limits: Most thyroid-expanded clonotypes above 0.001 were also found in blood. Ophthalmopathy was identified by the model a median around 6.3 months ahead of onset.

The CDR3 is 14 residues long. Germline CDR1 MDHEN, CDR2 SYDVKM. The V and J ends lost 7 bases and 3 bases, in that order; junction bases with no gene match: 7. This clonotype was seen many times. Its target is unknown. TCR beta CDR3 regions were amplified from RNA. First-round RT-PCR of the TCR CDR3 relied on the HTBI primer set. TCRdb recomputed calls from the multiplex PCR reads with MiXCR, one row per CDR3 protein. Among nearly 600,000 distinct CDR3 sequences listed, 12% to 15% were seen once. Diagnoses used clinical symptoms, serum thyroxine and TRAb, thyroid ultrasound and orbital computed tomography.

J is TRBJ1-2 and V is TRBV28; 8 bases map to TRBD1. Material: blood. This TCR was sampled from a young woman with Graves' ophthalmopathy. CDR3 sequence: CASTGMTGDYGYTF. The CDR3 nucleotides are TGTGCCAGCACCGGGATGACAGGGGACTATGGCTACACCTTC.